This paragraph reports one T cell receptor beta chain. Trimming at V came to 1 base and at J to 0 bases, leaving 19 bases not matched to a gene. Per germline, CDR1 LNHNV and CDR2 YYDKDF (reference sequence). The CDR3 spans 24 residues. The assay was immunoSEQ multiplex PCR, and TCRdb's table has in-frame clones only and misses some. The sample has some 70,000 clones, roughly nine tenths seen once. This sample stems from a study of T cell clones after liver transplantation. Overall study: Draws occurred before transplant, before withdrawal, and after complete or failed withdrawal.

The sample in question was CD4+ T cells from blood, obtained before liver transplant. The TCR was taken from a human donor who received a liver transplant. This chain joins TRBV15 and TRBJ2-6, with TRBD2 matching 12 bases. This CDR3 is CATSRAYQGSSGLAGSSGANVLTF. CDR3 in DNA: TGTGCCACCAGCAGAGCGTACCAGGGGTCGAGCGGACTAGCGGGATCCTCTGGGGCCAACGTCCTGACTTTC.